Below, 30 T cell receptor beta chains from the same sample are listed, as sequenced in a study of cytomegalovirus exposure and HLA in healthy donors. In the PCR, 60 Vbeta and 13 Jbeta primers were used. Measured with immunoSEQ multiplex PCR; TCRdb has only the in-frame clones, and not every one. Of roughly 240,000 clones listed, 78% are singletons. The material sequenced was PBMCs. These TCRs come from a boy aged 10-17 years in good health and CMV-seronegative.

The rearrangement uses TRBV6-5 and TRBJ1-3, with a possible D match to TRBD1 (6 bases). Trimming took 0 bases from V and 10 from J, leaving 13 bases between them. Looked up from germline, CDR1 is MNHEY and CDR2 is SVGAGI. This CDR3 contains 14 residues. DNA for the CDR3: TGTGCCAGCAGTTACTCGTCTTGGACAGAAACCATATATTTT. Protein: CASSYSSWTETIYF.

The genes are TRBV27 and TRBJ2-1; TRBD2 agrees at 11 bases. The germline V gene has CDR1 MNHEY and CDR2 SMNVEV (reference sequence). Trimming took 5 bases from V and 8 from J; bases not matched to a gene: 11. CDR3 length: 16 residues. As DNA, the CDR3 is TGTGCCAGCAGTCCGGGTGGGCTAGCGGGAGGTGATGAGCAGTTCTTC. Translated: CASSPGGLAGGDEQFF.

This rearrangement joins TRBV2 to TRBJ2-2; no clear D. In germline, CDR1 is SNHLY, CDR2 FYNNEI. This CDR3 is 15 amino acids long. With 6 bases removed from V and 7 bases from J, the gap between germline ends came to 18 bases. CDR3 DNA sequence: TGTGCCAGCAGCCCTAACAGCCCGGTGGGCGGGGAGCTGTTTTTT. Its translation is CASSPNSPVGGELFF.

This clone was counted once. The V and J genes are TRBV5-4 and TRBJ2-7; 8 bases align to TRBD2. CDR3 length equals 16 residues. From germline, CDR1 is SGHNT and CDR2 YYREEE (reference sequence). The junction had 13 bases not matched to a gene; V was cut back by 3 bases and J by 5 bases. Written as DNA, the CDR3 is TGTGCCAGCAGCTCTGGGCCCAGCGGGGGTCCCAACGAGCAGTACTTC. Translation gives CASSSGPSGGPNEQYF.

The chain recombines TRBV19 with TRBJ1-1, with TRBD1 matching 7 bases. Germline V gene lookup returns CDR1 LNHDA and CDR2 SQIVND (reference sequence). V was pared by 5 bases and J by 3 bases, with 9 bases of the junction left unmatched. CDR3 length equals 15 residues. As DNA, the CDR3 is TGTGCCAGTAGTGCACCGGGACAGCAACACACTGAAGCTTTCTTT. Its protein product is CASSAPGQQHTEAFF.

J is TRBJ1-5 and V is TRBV19; 7 bases line up with TRBD1. The J segment lost 3 bases and the V segment lost 5 bases, leaving 10 bases of the junction unmatched. The CDR3 is 16 residues long. Germline V gives CDR1 LNHDA, CDR2 SQIVND (reference sequence). CDR3 coding DNA: TGTGCCAGTAGTTTAAACAGGGGTAGCTCCAATCAGCCCCAGCATTTT. It codes for CASSLNRGSSNQPQHF. Supplemented by reference TRBV19 and TRBJ1-5, the full variable domain reads DGGITQSPKYLFRKEGQNVTLSCEQNLNHDAMYWYRQDPGQGLRLIYYSQIVNDFQKGDIAEGYSVSREKKESFPLTVTSAQKNPTAFYLCASSLNRGSSNQPQHFGDGTRLSIL.

The chain carries TRBV7-9 and TRBJ2-5, with 9 bases lining up with TRBD2. The length of the CDR3 is 15 residues. The germline V gene has CDR1 SEHNR and CDR2 FQNEAQ (reference sequence). J gave up 5 bases and V 5 bases, and 9 bases lay outside the gene matches. The CDR3 DNA reads as TGTGCCAGCAGCACCTTAGCGGGGGTACGGGAGACCCAGTACTTC. Protein sequence: CASSTLAGVRETQYF.

This clone was observed a few times. This rearrangement joins TRBV6-6 to TRBJ2-7; tentatively, D is TRBD1 (7 bases). Between the trimmed V and J ends, which lost 5 bases and 7 bases, there was a span of 12 bases. The germline gives CDR1 MNHNY, CDR2 SVGAGI (reference sequence). The CDR3 runs to 12 residues. The CDR3 spells CASSPRGVEQYF. The CDR3 coding sequence is TGTGCCAGCAGTCCCAGGGGGGTGGAGCAGTACTTC.

V is TRBV18 and J is TRBJ1-1; 10 bases fit TRBD1. Germline CDR1 and CDR2: KGHSH and LQKENI. This CDR3 comprises 16 residues. Unmatched junction bases numbered 10, after V lost 6 bases and J lost 3 bases. Here the CDR3 reads CASSLTGGSAYTEAFF. The CDR3 coding sequence is TGTGCCAGCTCCCTGACAGGGGGCTCGGCGTACACTGAAGCTTTCTTT.

CDR3 nucleotides: TGTGCCAGCAGTTTATCTGGGGAGATCGGTCGCTACACCTTC. Residues: CASSLSGEIGRYTF. The rearrangement links TRBV27 to TRBJ1-2; no definite D call. CDR1 and CDR2 from the germline V gene are MNHEY and SMNVEV (reference sequence). V lost 0 bases and J 9 bases, leaving 14 bases between the germline ends. CDR3 length: 14 amino acids.

The count of this clone is one. The chain is built from TRBV10-3 and TRBJ2-7; no reliable D call. In germline, CDR1 is ENHRY, CDR2 SYGVKD. The CDR3 length is 14 residues. V lost 2 bases to trimming and J lost 7 bases, with 15 bases between them. This chain's CDR3 is CAISEAVGRGEQYF. CDR3 bases: TGTGCCATCAGTGAGGCAGTTGGAAGAGGTGAGCAGTACTTC.

V usage is TRBV5-5 and J usage is TRBJ1-6, with D unresolved. The germline V and J ends were trimmed by 0 bases and 0 bases, with 10 bases remaining between them. The length of the CDR3 is 17 residues. CDR1 is SGHKS, CDR2 YYEKEE, per germline (reference sequence). The CDR3 DNA is TGTGCCAGCAGCTTGGCCCCGAGGAGCTCCTATAATTCACCCCTCCACTTT. This encodes CASSLAPRSSYNSPLHF.

The chain uses TRBV28 and TRBJ1-5; 7 nucleotides match TRBD1. The CDR3 is 14 residues long. V dropped 5 bases and J dropped 6; count of bases not matched to a gene: 7. CDR1 MDHEN and CDR2 SYDVKM come from the germline V gene. In DNA form, the CDR3 reads TGTGCCAGCAGTCCGACAGGGCAGTTTCAGCCCCAGCATTTT. It is translated as CASSPTGQFQPQHF.

Comments on this clone: Germline is not matched at one junction end, which may reflect a read error. This rearrangement joins TRBV7-9 to TRBJ1-5; D is uncertain. The CDR3 contains 12 residues. CDR1 and CDR2 from the germline V gene are SEHNR and FQNEAQ (reference sequence). The CDR3 region is CSSSPSGQPQHF. Written as DNA, the CDR3 is TGTTCCAGCAGCCCAAGCGGTCAGCCCCAGCATTTT.

This clone has a handful of counts. V gene TRBV5-4 combines with J gene TRBJ2-7; TRBD2 agrees at 10 bases. This CDR3 is built from 18 residues. From germline, CDR1 is SGHNT and CDR2 YYREEE (reference sequence). With 1 base clipped from V and 1 base from J, the junction kept 11 bases outside the gene matches. CDR3 residues: CASSLMLASGGASYEQYF. CDR3 nucleotide sequence: TGTGCCAGCAGCTTGATGCTGGCTAGCGGGGGAGCTTCCTACGAGCAGTACTTC.

The gene calls are TRBV19 and TRBJ1-2; D unresolved. Germline CDR1 is LNHDA and CDR2 is SQIVND (reference sequence). V was clipped by 2 bases and J by 0 bases, with 7 bases between them. This CDR3 contains 14 residues. The chain's CDR3 is CASSIHGANYGYTF. For the CDR3, the DNA is TGTGCCAGTAGTATACACGGGGCTAACTATGGCTACACCTTC.

This clone has more than one count but fewer than ten. This chain links TRBV5-1 with TRBJ1-1, with a possible D match to TRBD1 (6 bases). Trimming removed 5 bases from V and 6 bases from J, with 20 bases in between. Germline CDR1 and CDR2: SGHRS and YFSETQ. The CDR3 spans 15 residues. Here the CDR3 DNA reads TGCGCCAGCAGACGGGACATCGGAAATATAGCTGAAGCTTTCTTT. Encoded protein: CASRRDIGNIAEAFF.

The chain is built from TRBV5-1 and TRBJ1-1, with D possibly TRBD1 on 6 matching bases. CDR3 size: 14 residues. The ends were cut back, 3 bases at V and 4 bases at J, with 13 bases in the middle. The germline CDR1 and CDR2 sequences are SGHRS and YFSETQ. For the CDR3, the DNA is TGCGCCAGCAGCTGGTCAGACAGGTCCACTGAAGCTTTCTTT. This encodes CASSWSDRSTEAFF.

This clone was picked up one time. The V call is TRBV11-3, the J call TRBJ1-2; 10 nucleotides match TRBD1. Germline V CDR1 and CDR2: SGHNT, YENEEA. The J segment lost 6 bases and the V segment lost 3 bases, leaving 4 bases of the junction unmatched. The CDR3 length is 14 residues. Written as DNA, the CDR3 is TGTGCCAGCAGCTTTTCGACAGGGGGCAATGGCTACACCTTC. As protein: CASSFSTGGNGYTF.

The chain has TRBV5-1 and TRBJ1-4; TRBD1 aligns across 7 bases. Germline loops: CDR1 SGHRS, CDR2 YFSETQ. The V segment lost 4 bases and the J segment 0 bases; nucleotides outside the gene matches: 15. The CDR3 runs to 19 residues. This CDR3 is CASSPRGGDSYATNEKLFF. CDR3 sequence (DNA): TGCGCCAGCAGCCCGCGAGGTGGGGACAGCTATGCAACTAATGAAAAACTGTTTTTT.

V usage is TRBV2 and J usage is TRBJ1-4; tentatively, D is TRBD1 (6 bases). Germline V gives CDR1 SNHLY, CDR2 FYNNEI. The CDR3 covers 13 residues. V was clipped by 3 bases and J by 8 bases, with 10 bases between them. In nucleotides, the CDR3 is TGTGCCAGCAGTGAGGGGGCCGAGGAAAAACTGTTTTTT. Amino acids: CASSEGAEEKLFF.

The chain employs TRBV5-1 and TRBJ2-5, with D possibly TRBD2 on 7 matching bases. Trimming cost V 0 bases and J 4 bases, with 10 bases left between them. The CDR3 totals 14 residues. Germline-derived CDR1 and CDR2 are SGHRS and YFSETQ. In DNA, the CDR3 is TGCGCCAGCAGCTTGGACAGGGAGGGAGAGACCCAGTACTTC. It is translated as CASSLDREGETQYF.

V is TRBV10-3 and J is TRBJ1-1; D is uncertain. The CDR3 has 13 residues. V lost 8 bases and J lost 0, with 10 bases in between. Germline V lookup: CDR1 ENHRY, CDR2 SYGVKD. Written as DNA, the CDR3 is TGTGCCATCCTAGAACCAATGAACACTGAAGCTTTCTTT. Its protein product is CAILEPMNTEAFF.

The genes are TRBV28 and TRBJ1-2, with D maybe TRBD1 (6 bases). The CDR3 spans 14 residues. Germline values: CDR1 MDHEN, CDR2 SYDVKM. Trimming removed 3 bases at V and 0 bases at J, with 8 bases between. CDR3 region: CASSLGATNYGYTF. DNA for the CDR3: TGTGCCAGCAGTTTGGGGGCGACTAACTATGGCTACACCTTC.

This sequence joins TRBV6-6 and TRBJ2-7; TRBD1 might be the D (6 bases). The CDR3 runs 14 residues. The germline V gene has CDR1 MNHNY and CDR2 SVGAGI (reference sequence). Trimming cost V 0 bases and J 0 bases, with 6 bases left between them. CDR3 sequence (DNA): TGTGCCAGCAGTTACTCAGGGGGCTCCTACGAGCAGTACTTC. It yields the protein CASSYSGGSYEQYF.

The rearrangement uses TRBV5-1 and TRBJ2-3; the match to TRBD2 covers 7 bases. With V trimmed by 2 bases and J by 5 bases, 5 bases remained unmatched. The germline CDR1 and CDR2 sequences are SGHRS and YFSETQ. The CDR3 runs to 14 residues. This CDR3 is CASSFGGRVDTQYF. CDR3 DNA sequence: TGCGCCAGCAGCTTCGGCGGGAGAGTAGATACGCAGTATTTT.

The chain links TRBV29-1 to TRBJ2-5, with D uncertain. The assigned J gene may be wrong: the sequence end matches TRBJ2-7 better. Germline lookup yields CDR1 SQVTM and CDR2 ANQGSEA. The length of the CDR3 is 15 residues. CDR3 protein: CSVEDQENLSYEQYF. The CDR3 DNA follows: TGCAGCGTTGAAGACCAAGAAAACCTCTCCTACGAGCAGTACTTC.

CDR3 sequence (DNA): TGTGCCAGCTCACCCAACCGCAGGGGTAAAATAAACTACGAGCAGTACTTC. Protein sequence: CASSPNRRGKINYEQYF. The chain couples TRBV18 to TRBJ2-7; maybe TRBD1 (6 bases). The CDR3 is 17 amino acids. Germline V gene lookup returns CDR1 KGHSH and CDR2 LQKENI. The V end lost 3 bases, the J end lost 3 bases, and 21 bases lay between the germline ends.

The genes are TRBV10-3 and TRBJ2-5, with 7 bases matching TRBD2. V was clipped by 3 bases and J by 3 bases; unmatched bases: 7. This CDR3 region has 15 residues. Germline-derived CDR1 and CDR2 are ENHRY and SYGVKD. CDR3 region: CAISDASGVKETQYF. Written as DNA, the CDR3 is TGTGCCATCAGTGACGCTAGCGGCGTCAAAGAGACCCAGTACTTC.

This clone was counted once. The chain has TRBV7-2 and TRBJ1-1; D remains unclear. This CDR3 spans 13 amino acids. CDR1 and CDR2 (germline): SGHTA, FQGNSA. Trimming left V 6 bases short and J 6 bases short, with 14 bases between. Here the CDR3 reads CASRRHGSAEAFF. Written as DNA, the CDR3 is TGTGCCAGCAGGCGACACGGTAGTGCTGAAGCTTTCTTT.